This passage covers 27 T cell receptor beta chains from one sample sequenced in a study of blood T cell repertoires in COVID-19. Data came from immunoSEQ multiplex PCR; TCRdb stores just in-frame clones and leaves some out. The sample carries roughly 250,000 clones, approximately 87% recorded once. The sample taken for sequencing was peripheral blood. These receptors were obtained from a human donor in a cohort sampled during active COVID-19.

V gene TRBV19 combines with J gene TRBJ1-3; 10 positions agree with TRBD1. This CDR3 is built from 17 residues. Trimming took 2 bases from V and 1 from J; bases not matched to a gene: 5. Germline CDR1 is LNHDA and CDR2 is SQIVND (reference sequence). CDR3 loop: CASSIRTGGLSGNTIYF. The CDR3 DNA sequence: TGTGCCAGTAGTATACGGACAGGGGGATTATCTGGAAACACCATATATTTT.

The chain has TRBV2 and TRBJ1-5, with TRBD1 as a possible D gene (5 bases). Germline CDR1 reads SNHLY; CDR2 reads FYNNEI. The germline V and J ends were trimmed by 2 bases and 10 bases, with 12 bases remaining between them. This CDR3 spans 13 amino acids. The CDR3 here is CASSELNGGPQHF. The CDR3 DNA follows: TGTGCCAGCAGTGAATTAAACGGGGGACCCCAGCATTTT.

The CDR3 DNA reads as TGTGCCAGCAGCGTAGCTCCAGGGGATCTCGCTGAAGCTTTCTTT. Translating it yields CASSVAPGDLAEAFF. The chain links TRBV9 to TRBJ1-1, with D possibly being TRBD1 (6 bases). Trimming stripped 0 bases from V and 6 bases from J, with 15 bases between. This CDR3 is 15 amino acids long. Looked up from germline, CDR1 is SGDLS and CDR2 is YYNGEE. Supplemented by reference TRBV9 and TRBJ1-1, the full variable domain reads DSGVTQTPKHLITATGQRVTLRCSPRSGDLSVYWYQQSLDQGLQFLIQYYNGEERAKGNILERFSAQQFPDLHSELNLSSLELGDSALYFCASSVAPGDLAEAFFGQGTRLTVV.

The chain recombines TRBV5-1 with TRBJ2-4; 7 bases map to TRBD1. Germline V CDR1 and CDR2: SGHRS, YFSETQ. CDR3 length equals 17 residues. The V segment lost 2 bases and the J segment 0 bases; nucleotides outside the gene matches: 8. The CDR3 loop is CASSFRDSILAKNIQYF. DNA of the CDR3: TGCGCCAGCAGCTTCCGGGACAGCATTCTAGCCAAAAACATTCAGTACTTC. The full variable domain, rest sourced from reference TRBV5-1 and TRBJ2-4, is KAGVTQTPRYLIKTRGQQVTLSCSPISGHRSVSWYQQTPGQGLQFLFEYFSETQRNKGNFPGRFSGRQFSNSRSEMNVSTLELGDSALYLCASSFRDSILAKNIQYFGAGTRLSVL.

This clone turned up a few times. The junction shows a germline mismatch at one end, possibly a read error. J is TRBJ2-7 and V is TRBV7-3, with a weak D call TRBD1 (6 bases). CDR1 and CDR2 from the germline V gene are SGHTA and FQGTGA. CDR3 length: 13 residues. The CDR3 DNA reads TGTGCCAGCAGCTTAGGGGCTGGACAGCCGTTAATCTTC. Residues: CASSLGAGQPLIF.

The rearrangement joins TRBV6-5 to TRBJ1-2; TRBD1 matches at 7 bases. The CDR3 totals 14 residues. J was trimmed by 2 bases and V by 6 bases; bases with no gene match: 6. Per germline, CDR1 MNHEY and CDR2 SVGAGI. The CDR3 spells CASRTLTGNYGYTF. The CDR3 DNA reads as TGTGCCAGCAGAACTCTGACAGGGAACTATGGCTACACCTTC.

This clone was observed once. The V and J genes are TRBV29-1 and TRBJ1-2; 8 bases are a match to TRBD1. The germline gives CDR1 SQVTM, CDR2 ANQGSEA. The CDR3 is made up of 11 amino acids. After removal of 5 bases from V and 8 bases from J, the junction contained 4 bases not matched to a gene. DNA of the CDR3: TGCAGCGTTAAGACAGGGGAGGGCTACACCTTC. As protein: CSVKTGEGYTF.

V usage is TRBV15 and J usage is TRBJ1-6, with D tentatively TRBD1 (5 bases). Germline assignment: CDR1 LNHNV and CDR2 YYDKDF (reference sequence). V was cut by 0 bases and J by 10 bases, with 13 bases left in between. CDR3 size: 15 residues. The CDR3 here is CATSRDQGGESPLHF. CDR3 bases: TGTGCCACCAGCAGAGATCAGGGCGGAGAATCACCCCTCCACTTT.

This clone was recorded once. CDR3 region: CSVVGAGGGETQYF. The CDR3 bases are TGCAGCGTTGTAGGTGCGGGAGGGGGTGAGACCCAGTACTTC. The chain employs TRBV29-1 and TRBJ2-5; 9 nucleotides agree with TRBD2. V dropped 4 bases and J dropped 5; count of bases not matched to a gene: 8. The CDR3 runs to 14 residues. Germline CDR1 reads SQVTM; CDR2 reads ANQGSEA.

This chain joins TRBV3-1 (or the pseudogene TRBV3-2) and TRBJ1-6; D might be TRBD1 (6 bases). CDR3 length equals 14 residues. The V gene's germline CDR1 is LGHDT and CDR2 YNNKEL (reference sequence). V lost 1 base, J lost 7 bases, and 8 bases lay in between. The CDR3 reads CASSQGQVNSPLHF. The CDR3 DNA reads TGTGCCAGCAGCCAAGGACAGGTCAATTCACCCCTCCACTTT.

This clone was detected only once. The gene calls are TRBV6-5 and TRBJ1-1, with D possibly matching TRBD1 (6 bases). This CDR3 has 16 residues. CDR1 MNHEY and CDR2 SVGAGI come from the germline V gene. With 0 bases removed from V and 3 bases from J, the gap between germline ends came to 14 bases. The CDR3 DNA reads TGTGCCAGCAGTTACTCGATGAGGGGGAGCGACACTGAAGCTTTCTTT. Translated, it gives CASSYSMRGSDTEAFF.

The V and J genes are TRBV4-2 and TRBJ1-1; possibly TRBD1 for D (6 bases). The CDR3 is 20 amino acids. CDR1 is LGHNA and CDR2 is YNFKEQ in the germline V gene. Trimming took 2 bases from V and 0 from J, leaving 25 bases between them. The CDR3 bases are TGTGCCAGCAGCCAAAAGATGAGGGGCCTACAGGGACTAATGAACACTGAAGCTTTCTTT. As protein: CASSQKMRGLQGLMNTEAFF.

This chain connects TRBV5-1 to TRBJ2-1; possibly TRBD2 for D (5 bases). Trimming took off 0 bases at V and 10 bases at J, with 11 bases between the two ends. CDR3 length: 13 amino acids. CDR1 and CDR2 (germline): SGHRS, YFSETQ. In nucleotides, the CDR3 is TGCGCCAGCAGCTTGGACGGGTGGGAGGAGCAGTTCTTC. Its protein is CASSLDGWEEQFF. The full variable domain, its missing parts supplied by reference TRBV5-1 and TRBJ2-1, is KAGVTQTPRYLIKTRGQQVTLSCSPISGHRSVSWYQQTPGQGLQFLFEYFSETQRNKGNFPGRFSGRQFSNSRSEMNVSTLELGDSALYLCASSLDGWEEQFFGPGTRLTVL.

V gene TRBV7-2 combines with J gene TRBJ2-7; D may be TRBD2 (6 bases). This CDR3 has 13 residues. V was clipped by 0 bases and J by 3 bases, with 6 bases between them. Per the germline V gene, CDR1 is SGHTA and CDR2 is FQGNSA. CDR3 sequence: CASSLAGLYEQYF. CDR3 DNA sequence: TGTGCCAGCAGCTTAGCGGGACTCTACGAGCAGTACTTC.

This clone was observed a handful of times. The V gene is TRBV7-9, the J gene TRBJ2-2; 8 bases line up with TRBD2. The V gene's germline CDR1 is SEHNR and CDR2 FQNEAQ (reference sequence). CDR3 length: 16 residues. J was trimmed by 1 base and V by 4 bases; bases with no gene match: 5. The CDR3 bases are TGTGCCAGCAGCTCCAGGACTAGCCGGAACACCGGGGAGCTGTTTTTT. It codes for CASSSRTSRNTGELFF.

V and J are TRBV4-1 and TRBJ2-7; 11 bases fit TRBD1. The CDR3 extends over 16 amino acids. Trimming took 4 bases from V and 4 from J; bases not matched to a gene: 9. CDR1 and CDR2 (germline): MGHRA, YSYEKL. In nucleotides, the CDR3 is TGCGCCAGCAGCCTTACCGCCGGGACAGGGGGTTACGAGCAGTACTTC. Translated: CASSLTAGTGGYEQYF.

The CDR3 DNA is TGTGCCAGCAGCCTATACCGACTAGCGGACAATGAGCAGTTCTTC. It is translated as CASSLYRLADNEQFF. V is TRBV6-2 or TRBV6-3 and J is TRBJ2-1; 9 nucleotides match TRBD2. Germline assignment: CDR1 MNHEY and CDR2 SVGEGT. The V and J ends lost 6 bases and 5 bases, in that order; junction bases with no gene match: 8. The length of the CDR3 is 15 residues.

J is TRBJ1-5 and V is TRBV21-1; the table's D call, TRBD1, has no DNA check behind it. TRBV21-1 is labeled a pseudogene. The CDR3 covers 16 residues. The CDR3 spells CASSKVRCHGNQPQHF. In DNA form, the CDR3 reads TGTGCCAGCAGCAAAGTCAGATGCCATGGCAATCAGCCCCAGCATTTT.

CDR3 DNA: TGTGCCAGCGCTGCTTATGAGGGCCGTGCACCCTCTGGAAACACCATATATTTT. This gives the protein CASAAYEGRAPSGNTIYF. The chain recombines TRBV28 with TRBJ1-3; D gene unclear. This CDR3 has 18 amino acids. Germline CDR1 reads MDHEN; CDR2 reads SYDVKM. The V end lost 8 bases, the J end lost 0 bases, and 23 bases lay between the germline ends.

The chain employs TRBV5-5 and TRBJ1-2; weak D call: TRBD1 (5 bases). From germline, CDR1 is SGHKS and CDR2 YYEKEE (reference sequence). The CDR3 spans 12 residues. V was pared by 1 base and J by 5 bases, with 6 bases between. DNA of the CDR3: TGTGCCAGCAGCTTGCAGGGTTATGGCTACACCTTC. The encoded protein is CASSLQGYGYTF. The entire variable domain, with the rest obtained from reference TRBV5-5 and TRBJ1-2, is as follows: DAGVTQSPTHLIKTRGQQVTLRCSPISGHKSVSWYQQVLGQGPQFIFQYYEKEERGRGNFPDRFSARQFPNYSSELNVNALLLGDSALYLCASSLQGYGYTFGSGTRLTVV.

The chain employs TRBV3-1 (or the pseudogene TRBV3-2) and TRBJ2-7, with 9 bases identical to TRBD1. This CDR3 region has 16 residues. Germline CDR1 and CDR2: LGHDT and YNNKEL (reference sequence). With 0 bases clipped from V and 2 bases from J, the junction kept 5 bases outside the gene matches. The CDR3 DNA follows: TGTGCCAGCAGCCAAGATCCGGGACAGGGAACCTACGAGCAGTACTTC. It encodes CASSQDPGQGTYEQYF.

This clone came up a few times. This chain connects TRBV27 to TRBJ2-7; 10 bases are shared with TRBD2. Germline CDR1 MNHEY, CDR2 SMNVEV (reference sequence). The junction had 14 bases not matched to a gene; V was cut back by 8 bases and J by 1 base. The CDR3 runs 17 residues. CDR3 loop: CASSPLLAGVFSYEQYF. The DNA for the CDR3 is TGTGCCAGCTCCCCCCTCCTAGCGGGAGTGTTTTCCTACGAGCAGTACTTC.

This clone was detected only once. The rearrangement uses TRBV12-2 and TRBJ2-3; the D segment call TRBD2 is taken from the table without a DNA check. TRBV12-2 has pseudogene status. This CDR3 region has 19 residues. The CDR3 nucleotides read TGTGCAAGTCGCTTAGTTCGTAGTAGCGGGAGGGCCGACGGAGATACGCAGTATTTT. Translation: CASRLVRSSGRADGDTQYF.

The V gene is TRBV4-2, the J gene TRBJ2-5, with a weak D call TRBD1 (6 bases). Germline V gene data show CDR1 as LGHNA and CDR2 as YNFKEQ. V gave up 0 bases and J gave up 3 bases, with 20 bases separating them. The CDR3 is made up of 18 amino acids. The CDR3 reads CASSQDLVPGTLEETQYF. The CDR3 DNA sequence: TGTGCCAGCAGCCAAGATCTCGTACCCGGGACATTGGAAGAGACCCAGTACTTC.

The chain combines TRBV7-9 with TRBJ1-5; no clear D gene. The germline V and J ends were trimmed by 1 base and 6 bases, with 16 bases remaining between them. The germline CDR1 and CDR2 sequences are SEHNR and FQNEAQ (reference sequence). This CDR3 is built from 16 residues. This CDR3 is CASSLEGGLRGQPQHF. The CDR3 DNA is TGTGCCAGCAGCTTAGAAGGAGGGCTACGGGGTCAGCCCCAGCATTTT.

The chain combines TRBV5-1 with TRBJ2-2; 8 nucleotides align to TRBD2. The trim removed 2 bases at V and 1 base at J, leaving 1 base unmatched. CDR3 length equals 15 residues. CDR1 SGHRS and CDR2 YFSETQ come from the germline V gene. In DNA, the CDR3 is TGCGCCAGCAGCTTTAGCGGGGTGAACACCGGGGAGCTGTTTTTT. This encodes CASSFSGVNTGELFF.

Of note for this clone: Additional DNA sequences in this sample encode the identical CDR3. This chain uses TRBV7-9 with TRBJ2-6; D is undetermined. Germline-derived CDR1 and CDR2 are SEHNR and FQNEAQ (reference sequence). The CDR3 runs to 15 residues. V lost 2 bases and J 0 bases, leaving 5 bases between the germline ends. This CDR3 reads CASSLISSGANVLTF. The CDR3 region has the DNA TGTGCCAGCAGCTTAATCAGCTCTGGGGCCAACGTCCTGACTTTC.